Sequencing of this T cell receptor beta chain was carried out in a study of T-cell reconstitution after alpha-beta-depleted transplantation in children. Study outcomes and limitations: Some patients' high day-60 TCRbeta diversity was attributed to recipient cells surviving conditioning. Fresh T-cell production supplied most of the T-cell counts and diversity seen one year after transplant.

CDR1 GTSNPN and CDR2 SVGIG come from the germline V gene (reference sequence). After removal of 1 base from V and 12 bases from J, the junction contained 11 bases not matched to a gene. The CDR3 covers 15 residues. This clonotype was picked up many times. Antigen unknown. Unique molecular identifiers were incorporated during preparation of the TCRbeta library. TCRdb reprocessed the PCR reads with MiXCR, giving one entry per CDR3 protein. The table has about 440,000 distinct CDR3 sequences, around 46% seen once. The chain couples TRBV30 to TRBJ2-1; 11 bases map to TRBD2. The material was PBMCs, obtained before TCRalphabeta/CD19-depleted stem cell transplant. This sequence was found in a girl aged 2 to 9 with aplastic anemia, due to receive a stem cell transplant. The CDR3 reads CAWSGSSGRSLGQFF. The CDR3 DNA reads TGTGCCTGGAGTGGCTCTAGCGGGAGGTCCCTGGGGCAGTTCTTC.